The 18 T cell receptor beta chains in this list originate from one sample, sequenced in a study of cytomegalovirus exposure and HLA in healthy donors. PCR involved 60 Vbeta and 13 Jbeta primers. TCRdb's table, derived via immunoSEQ multiplex PCR, lists solely in-frame clones and lacks some. The sample spans under 90,000 clones; the ten largest clones claim about 16%. The sample was PBMCs. Receptors were obtained from a man aged 50 to 59 in good health and CMV-seropositive.

The CDR3 DNA reads as TGTGCCAGCAGTTTGGACAGGGGCCAAGAGACCCAGTACTTC. Protein sequence: CASSLDRGQETQYF. The V and J genes are TRBV6-5 and TRBJ2-5; 9 bases fit TRBD1. V was pared by 4 bases and J by 1 base, with 1 base of the junction left unmatched. Germline V CDR1 and CDR2: MNHEY, SVGAGI. The CDR3 sequence is 14 residues long.

The chain carries TRBV25-1 and TRBJ2-5; 8 bases map to TRBD1. The CDR3 has 14 residues. Germline trimming cut 1 base from V and 5 bases from J; bases unmatched to any gene: 3. CDR1 and CDR2 (germline): MGHDK, SYGVNS. CDR3 amino acids: CASSELGQAETQYF. CDR3 sequence (DNA): TGTGCCAGCAGTGAATTGGGACAGGCTGAGACCCAGTACTTC.

The chain uses TRBV19 and TRBJ2-1; 10 bases fit TRBD2. This CDR3 has 14 amino acids. J gave up 10 bases and V 1 base, and 4 bases lay outside the gene matches. Germline CDR1 and CDR2: LNHDA and SQIVND (reference sequence). CDR3 loop: CASSIVLAGREQFF. The CDR3 DNA is TGTGCCAGTAGTATAGTACTAGCGGGAAGGGAGCAGTTCTTC.

This chain joins TRBV6-6 and TRBJ1-2; TRBD1 aligns across 10 bases. The V gene end was trimmed by 4 bases and the J gene end by 4 bases; junction bases not matched to a gene: 6. The CDR3 extends over 15 amino acids. Per the germline V gene, CDR1 is MNHNY and CDR2 is SVGAGI (reference sequence). The chain's CDR3 is CASSSPTGGFYGYTF. CDR3 DNA: TGTGCCAGCAGTTCCCCGACAGGGGGCTTCTATGGCTACACCTTC.

The chain couples TRBV18 to TRBJ2-2, with TRBD1 matching 10 bases. V lost 6 bases to trimming and J lost 3 bases; unmatched junction nucleotides: 4. Germline assignment: CDR1 KGHSH and CDR2 LQKENI. The CDR3 sequence is 15 residues long. This CDR3 reads CASSPGTGDTGELFF. In DNA, the CDR3 is TGTGCCAGCTCGCCCGGGACAGGGGACACCGGGGAGCTGTTTTTT.

The chain uses TRBV11-2 and TRBJ1-1; D call uncertain. Trimming took 1 base from V and 1 from J, leaving 7 bases between them. Germline CDR1 reads SGHAT; CDR2 reads FQNNGV. The CDR3 sequence is 14 residues long. The CDR3 sequence: CASSLVGGNTEAFF. For the CDR3, the DNA is TGTGCCAGCAGCTTAGTCGGCGGGAACACTGAAGCTTTCTTT.

The rearrangement links TRBV10-3 to TRBJ1-1, with no clear D. The V end lost 0 bases, the J end lost 1 base, and 6 bases lay between the germline ends. Germline CDR1 and CDR2: ENHRY and SYGVKD. CDR3 length equals 14 residues. The CDR3, as DNA: TGTGCCATCAGTGAGTCAAACAGGAACACTGAAGCTTTCTTT. It codes for CAISESNRNTEAFF.

The chain carries TRBV30 and TRBJ1-1; D unclear. This CDR3 contains 13 residues. The V end was cut by 0 bases, the J end by 0 bases, with 5 bases between. CDR1 is GTSNPN and CDR2 is SVGIG in the germline V gene (reference sequence). The CDR3 sequence: CAWSVSVNTEAFF. The CDR3, as DNA: TGTGCCTGGAGTGTATCGGTGAACACTGAAGCTTTCTTT.

V and J are TRBV11-3 and TRBJ2-3; no firm D call. CDR1 and CDR2 (germline): SGHNT, YENEEA. The V and J ends lost 3 bases and 1 base respectively, with 5 bases between them. The CDR3 extends over 13 amino acids. The DNA of the CDR3 is TGTGCCAGCAGCTTGCAGGGCACAGATACGCAGTATTTT. Translation gives CASSLQGTDTQYF.

The chain uses TRBV5-1 and TRBJ1-2; D is possibly TRBD1 (6 bases). Germline values: CDR1 SGHRS, CDR2 YFSETQ. This CDR3 contains 17 residues. Deletions cut 3 bases from V and 1 base from J, with 19 bases between. CDR3 sequence (DNA): TGCGCCAGCAGCTCCACCGCCGACAGGCTGGGTAACTATGGCTACACCTTC. Amino acids: CASSSTADRLGNYGYTF.

V usage is TRBV30 and J usage is TRBJ2-2; 9 nucleotides align to TRBD1. Germline CDR1 reads GTSNPN; CDR2 reads SVGIG (reference sequence). J lost 5 bases, V lost 4 bases, and 11 bases had no gene match. The CDR3 consists of 16 residues. CDR3 bases: TGTGCCTGGACCGCCGGGACAGGGTTGGGTACCGGGGAGCTGTTTTTT. Amino acids: CAWTAGTGLGTGELFF.

The CDR3 loop reads CASSPTTEAFF. As DNA, the CDR3 is TGTGCCAGCTCACCAACAACTGAAGCTTTCTTT. The gene calls are TRBV18 and TRBJ1-1, with D unclear. This CDR3 contains 11 residues. The V and J ends lost 2 bases and 5 bases respectively, with 3 bases between them. Germline V lookup: CDR1 KGHSH, CDR2 LQKENI.

V usage is TRBV2 and J usage is TRBJ1-1; D unclear. V was cut by 6 bases and J by 0 bases, with 11 bases left in between. CDR3 size: 14 residues. Germline values: CDR1 SNHLY, CDR2 FYNNEI. CDR3 protein: CASREQYMNTEAFF. CDR3 nucleotide sequence: TGTGCCAGCAGGGAACAGTACATGAACACTGAAGCTTTCTTT.

This chain links TRBV19 with TRBJ2-1, with D perhaps matching TRBD1 (6 bases). This CDR3 comprises 14 residues. From germline, CDR1 is LNHDA and CDR2 SQIVND (reference sequence). V was shortened by 7 bases and J by 3 bases, with 13 bases between the two germline ends. The CDR3, as DNA: TGTGCCAGTAAGAGGACAGTTCTCTACAATGAGCAGTTCTTC. Protein: CASKRTVLYNEQFF.

This sequence joins TRBV6-4 and TRBJ1-2; D remains ambiguous. This CDR3 has 14 amino acids. With 3 bases removed from V and 4 bases from J, the gap between germline ends came to 12 bases. Germline V gene data show CDR1 as MRHNA and CDR2 as SNTAGT. DNA of the CDR3: TGTGCCAGCAGTGAAGAACCGGGAAGCTATGGCTACACCTTC. Its protein product is CASSEEPGSYGYTF.

The rearrangement links TRBV7-9 to TRBJ1-2, with TRBD1 identical over 8 bases. Losses at the gene ends were 0 bases for V and 3 bases for J; bases not matched to a gene: 6. Looked up from germline, CDR1 is SEHNR and CDR2 is FQNEAQ (reference sequence). This CDR3 is 16 amino acids long. CDR3 protein: CASSLASGQGDYGYTF. CDR3 bases: TGTGCCAGCAGCTTAGCGTCCGGACAGGGAGACTATGGCTACACCTTC.

The chain has TRBV28 and TRBJ2-3; 8 positions agree with TRBD1. Germline V gene lookup returns CDR1 MDHEN and CDR2 SYDVKM. J gave up 2 bases and V 6 bases, and 10 bases lay outside the gene matches. This CDR3 region has 16 residues. The CDR3 loop reads CASSRLGQDPTDTQYF. DNA for the CDR3: TGTGCCAGCAGCCGTTTGGGACAGGACCCCACAGATACGCAGTATTTT.

The genes are TRBV5-4 and TRBJ2-4; possible D gene TRBD1, 6 bases. The germline V gene encodes CDR1 SGHNT and CDR2 YYREEE (reference sequence). This CDR3 has 14 residues. The V gene lost 2 bases and the J gene lost 3 bases, with 9 bases spanning the gap. The CDR3 spells CASSFRGGKNIQYF. The CDR3, as DNA: TGTGCCAGCAGCTTCAGGGGTGGCAAAAACATTCAGTACTTC.